The rows below give T cell receptor beta chains drawn from one sample of a study of blood T cell repertoires in COVID-19. The repertoire was sequenced with immunoSEQ multiplex PCR; TCRdb's copy has only in-frame clones and lacks some. This table holds 150,000 to 200,000 clones, 75% to 95% found once. Sequences were obtained from peripheral blood. Receptors originate from a man aged 45-65 years with acute or convalescent COVID-19. CDR3s include the opening cysteine and the closing phenylalanine or tryptophan. D genes are given only for firm matches. Some rows have no size entry. The others give once, few or many, or a class for an expanded clone.

TRBJ2-7,TRBV27,.,TRBD2,TGTGCCAGCACGACGGGGGGACACGAGCAGTACTTC,CASTTGGHEQYF
TRBJ1-5,TRBV28,once,TRBD1,TGTGCCAGCCGGAGAGGGGGCGCGGGCAATCAGCCCCAGCATTTT,CASRRGGAGNQPQHF
TRBJ2-3,TRBV11-2,.,TRBD2,TGTGCCAGCAGCTCCGGTGGACTAGTCGCGCAGTATTTT,CASSSGGLVAQYF
TRBJ1-5,TRBV29-1,.,.,TGCAGCGTCCGCGTAGGGGACAATCAGCCCCAGCATTTT,CSVRVGDNQPQHF
TRBJ2-7,TRBV29-1,.,.,TGCAGCGTGGAACGCCCGGGAAACTCCTACGAGCAGTACTTC,CSVERPGNSYEQYF
TRBJ1-1,TRBV6-6,.,.,TGTGCCAGCAGTTACCTCAACACTGAAGCTTTCTTT,CASSYLNTEAFF
TRBJ2-3,TRBV7-9,.,TRBD2,TGTGCCAGCAGCTCCGGACTAGCGGGGGCAAAGGATACGCAGTATTTT,CASSSGLAGAKDTQYF
TRBJ2-6,TRBV5-4,.,TRBD2,TGTGCCAGCGGATTTGCGGGAGGCCGAACCTCTGGGGCCAACGTCCTGACTTTC,CASGFAGGRTSGANVLTF
TRBJ1-5,TRBV27,once,.,TGTGCCAGCAGTTTATCGGCCAGGGTGGGTCAGCCCCAGCATTTT,CASSLSARVGQPQHF
TRBJ1-1,TRBV20-1,.,.,TGCAGTGCTAGCGAGTATACTGAAGCTTTCTTT,CSASEYTEAFF
TRBJ2-5,TRBV9,.,TRBD2,TGTGCCAGCAGCGTAACTAGCGGGTCTAGGGAGACCCAGTACTTC,CASSVTSGSRETQYF
TRBJ1-2,TRBV5-4,.,.,TGTGCCAGCAGCTTTCCTACCGGACTCCAGCGGGATGGCTACACCTTC,CASSFPTGLQRDGYTF
TRBJ1-6,TRBV27,.,.,TGTGCCAGCAGTTTCTGGGGAGGAGTGGAAAATTCACCCCTCCACTTT,CASSFWGGVENSPLHF
TRBJ1-4,TRBV7-8,.,.,TGTGCCAGCAGCTCATTAGGGGGAAATGAAAAACTGTTTTTT,CASSSLGGNEKLFF
TRBJ2-7,TRBV7-8,.,.,TGTGCCAGCAGCTCAGTACAGGTTTCCCACGAGCAGTACTTC,CASSSVQVSHEQYF
TRBJ1-2,TRBV19,.,.,TGTGCCAGTAGTGTGACGGGTCCTAACTATGGCTACACCTTC,CASSVTGPNYGYTF
TRBJ1-4,TRBV28,.,.,TGTGCCAGCAGTATCCCACAGGGTTTGGATGAAAAACTGTTTTTT,CASSIPQGLDEKLFF
TRBJ1-1,TRBV4-1,.,.,TGCGCCAGCAGCCAAGGGAGGAACACTGAAGCTTTCTTT,CASSQGRNTEAFF
TRBJ2-5,TRBV19,.,.,TGTGCCAGTAGGATTACACACCCGAACCAAGAGACCCAGTACTTC,CASRITHPNQETQYF
TRBJ1-2,TRBV29-1,.,.,TGCAGCGCCCTGCGCGGGGGCTATGGCTACACCTTC,CSALRGGYGYTF
TRBJ2-5,TRBV9,.,TRBD2,TGTGCCAGCAGCGTCGTCGCGGGGGGATGGCAAGAGACCCAGTACTTC,CASSVVAGGWQETQYF
TRBJ1-3,TRBV6-1,.,TRBD1,TGTGCCAGCAGTGAAGCGACAACCCGCCTCCTTCCCGGGACAGAAGAAAGAAACACCATATATTTT,CASSEATTRLLPGTEERNTIYF
TRBJ2-3,TRBV19,once,.,TGTGCCAGTAGTATAGTAGCAGGGTCCGATACGCAGTATTTT,CASSIVAGSDTQYF
TRBJ1-1,TRBV6-5,.,.,TGTGCCAGCAGTAGCAGGGTCTACACTGAAGCTTTCTTT,CASSSRVYTEAFF
TRBJ2-2,TRBV18,.,.,TGTGCCAGCTCACCATCTGCGGGGACGGCCACCGGGGAGCTGTTTTTT,CASSPSAGTATGELFF
TRBJ1-4,TRBV4-1,.,TRBD1,TGCGCCAGCAGCCAACACAGGGGGAGTGGTGAAAAACTGTTTTTT,CASSQHRGSGEKLFF
TRBJ1-2,TRBV6-5,.,.,TGTGCCAGCAGTCCTTCTCGTGCAGTTGGCTACACCTTC,CASSPSRAVGYTF
TRBJ2-2,TRBV6-5,.,.,TGTGCCAGCAGTTACTACCGGGGGGCTAACACCGGGGAGCTGTTTTTT,CASSYYRGANTGELFF
TRBJ1-6,TRBV6-1,.,.,TGTGCCAGCAGTGAAGACAGGTCCTATAATTCACCCCTCCACTTT,CASSEDRSYNSPLHF
TRBJ2-4,TRBV7-2,.,.,TGTGCCAGCAGCCTGGGGGTGGGGGCGAACATTCAGTACTTC,CASSLGVGANIQYF
TRBJ2-1,TRBV2,.,TRBD1,TGTGCCAGCGCTTCTCAAGGGGGCCAGCAGTTCTTC,CASASQGGQQFF
TRBJ1-2,TRBV7-9,.,TRBD1,TGTGCCACCGGGACAGGGAACTATGGCTACACCTTC,CATGTGNYGYTF
TRBJ2-2,TRBV3-1/TRBV3-2,.,.,TGTGCCAGCAGCCAAGATCTTCCGGGAGTTCGGGCCGGGGAGCTGTTTTTT,CASSQDLPGVRAGELFF
TRBJ1-5,TRBV29-1,.,TRBD1,TGCAGCGCTAGAGGGACAGCCCCTAATCAGCCCCAGCATTTT,CSARGTAPNQPQHF
TRBJ2-5,TRBV6-1,.,.,TGTGCCAGCAGTGAGGCAGCGTTTATTGAGACCCAGTACTTC,CASSEAAFIETQYF
TRBJ2-1,TRBV6-6,.,TRBD2,TGTGCCAGCAGTTACTTTGCGGCTAGCGGGGGTAATGAGCAGTTCTTC,CASSYFAASGGNEQFF
TRBJ2-1,TRBV3-1/TRBV3-2,.,TRBD1,TGTGCCAGCAGCAACCGGGACAGGTCGTTCTTC,CASSNRDRSFF
TRBJ2-7,TRBV9,.,.,TGTGCCAGCAGCGTAGGCTCTACTTCCTACGAGCAGTACTTC,CASSVGSTSYEQYF
TRBJ1-4,TRBV4-3,.,TRBD1,TGCGCCAGCAGCCTAAGTGGGACAGGGACTGAAAAACTGTTTTTT,CASSLSGTGTEKLFF
TRBJ2-2,TRBV5-1,.,.,TGCGCCAGCAGCCCGGACGGAGGGAACACCGGGGAGCTGTTTTTT,CASSPDGGNTGELFF
TRBJ1-2,TRBV5-6,.,.,TGTGCCAGCAGCTCCAGGGCTCCCGGCTACACCTTC,CASSSRAPGYTF
TRBJ2-1,TRBV5-5,few,.,TGTGCCAGCAGCTTAGCAGGGAAAAACATCTACAATGAGCAGTTCTTC,CASSLAGKNIYNEQFF
TRBJ2-3,TRBV3-1/TRBV3-2,.,.,TGTGCCAGCAGCCCTCTAGCCTGGAAGGGAGATACGCAGTATTTT,CASSPLAWKGDTQYF
TRBJ1-2,TRBV3-1/TRBV3-2,.,.,TGTGCCAGCAGCCAAGTCCAAGGGGGGGCGGATGGCTACACCTTC,CASSQVQGGADGYTF
TRBJ1-6,TRBV21-1,.,.,TGTGCCAGCAGCAAAGCGCTTTTGGAGAGCTCCTATAATTCACCCCTCCACTTT,CASSKALLESSYNSPLHF
TRBJ1-6,TRBV4-1,.,.,TGCGCCAGCAGCCAAGGTGAGGAGAGACTAACCAAACCCCTCCACTTT,CASSQGEERLTKPLHF
TRBJ2-7,TRBV11-2,.,.,TGTGCCAGCAGCTTAGAGGGACATACTCCTAACGAGCAGTACTTC,CASSLEGHTPNEQYF
TRBJ1-1,TRBV2,.,.,TGTGCCAGCAGGACTCTGGTCACTGAAGCTTTCTTT,CASRTLVTEAFF
TRBJ1-6,TRBV18,once,TRBD1,TGTGCCAGCTCACCGGGACAGGGATACAATTCACCCCTCCACTTT,CASSPGQGYNSPLHF
TRBJ2-1,TRBV21-1,.,.,TGTGCCAGCAGATCTTGTTCAGGGACTAGCGGGAGGGCCCTAAAACATGAGCAGTTCTTC,CASRSCSGTSGRALKHEQFF
TRBJ2-2,TRBV19,.,.,TGTGCCAGTAGATTAGGACAGTCGAGCACCGGGGAGCTGTTTTTT,CASRLGQSSTGELFF
TRBJ2-2,TRBV4-1,.,.,TGCGCCAGCAGCAGCAGGGTTTTGGGCGCCACCGGGGAGCTGTTTTTT,CASSSRVLGATGELFF
TRBJ1-4,TRBV28,.,.,TGTGCCAGCGCCCCATTACCTTGGGGAGGGGGTAATGAAAAACTGTTTTTT,CASAPLPWGGGNEKLFF
TRBJ1-3,TRBV7-9,once,TRBD1,TGTGCCAGCAGCCAGAAGGGACAGGGGGCTAGAGGAAACACCATATATTTT,CASSQKGQGARGNTIYF
TRBJ2-2,TRBV5-1,.,TRBD1,TGCGCCAGCACTCGGGACAGGGGAAACACCGGGGAGCTGTTTTTT,CASTRDRGNTGELFF
TRBJ1-2,TRBV1,.,.,TGCACCAGCAGCCCCTCTTGTAAGGGGAACTATGGCTACACCTTC,CTSSPSCKGNYGYTF
TRBJ2-1,TRBV15,.,TRBD2,TGTGCCACCAGCAGAGATCCGATGACTAGCGACAATGAGCAGTTCTTC,CATSRDPMTSDNEQFF
TRBJ1-5,TRBV23-1,.,.,TGCGCCAGCAGTCAGCTTAGAGAGACAGCCCTTAGCAATCAGCCCCAGCATTTT,CASSQLRETALSNQPQHF
TRBJ1-2,TRBV18,.,.,TGTGCCAGCTCACCTCCGACAGGCTATGGCTACACCTTC,CASSPPTGYGYTF
TRBJ1-4,TRBV18,.,.,TGTGCCAGCTCACGACAGCGTAATGAAAAACTGTTTTTT,CASSRQRNEKLFF